These 18 T cell receptor beta chains were sequenced from one sample in a study of CD8 T cells in ankylosing spondylitis. TCRdb analysed the 5' RACE reads with MiXCR anew, one entry per CDR3 protein. The table lists 150,000 to 200,000 distinct CDR3 sequences, roughly 13% of them singletons. Sequenced: blood, either unsorted or a sorted T cell fraction (not recorded which). Every receptor here comes from a male donor with ankylosing spondylitis or in good health (not recorded which).

This clonotype was seen more than once but under ten times. The chain employs TRBV6-5 and TRBJ1-1; the D is unclear. The CDR3 runs 11 residues. Germline V CDR1 and CDR2: MNHEY, SVGAGI. The V gene lost 6 bases and the J gene lost 2 bases, with 4 bases spanning the gap. CDR3 amino acids: CASSHNTEAFF. The CDR3 region has the DNA TGTGCCAGCAGCCACAACACTGAAGCTTTCTTT.

This clonotype has only a few counts. The rearrangement uses TRBV7-9 and TRBJ1-2; TRBD1 agrees at 8 bases. The CDR3 runs 14 residues. The germline V gene has CDR1 SEHNR and CDR2 FQNEAQ (reference sequence). V gave up 5 bases and J gave up 7 bases; unmatched junction bases: 9. CDR3 DNA: TGTGCCAGCAGCACCAGACAGGGGATCGTTGGCTACACCTTC. As protein: CASSTRQGIVGYTF.

The chain employs TRBV7-9 and TRBJ1-5, with D hard to call. Germline CDR1 SEHNR, CDR2 FQNEAQ (reference sequence). Between the trimmed V and J ends, which lost 2 bases and 5 bases, there was a span of 10 bases. The CDR3 runs 14 residues. The DNA for the CDR3 is TGTGCCAGCAGCTTAAGCGGGTCCGATCAGCCCCAGCATTTT. Residues: CASSLSGSDQPQHF.

This clonotype was detected only a few times. The J gene is TRBJ2-3, the V gene TRBV5-1; D tentatively reads TRBD1 or TRBD2 (5 bases each). Germline V gene data show CDR1 as SGHRS and CDR2 as YFSETQ. The V end lost 0 bases, the J end lost 3 bases, and 14 bases lay between the germline ends. The CDR3 extends over 16 amino acids. Here the CDR3 DNA reads TGCGCCAGCAGCTTGGTGTGGGGGAGAGGGACAGATACGCAGTATTTT. This gives the protein CASSLVWGRGTDTQYF.

The chain recombines TRBV3-1 with TRBJ2-1; maybe TRBD2 (5 bases). V lost 0 bases and J lost 8, with 8 bases in between. The CDR3 runs 13 residues. Germline CDR1 is LGHDT and CDR2 is YNNKEL (reference sequence). CDR3 region: CASSQDPGDEQFF. In nucleotides, the CDR3 is TGTGCCAGCAGCCAAGATCCCGGGGATGAGCAGTTCTTC.

J is TRBJ2-5 and V is TRBV6-5; D might be TRBD1 (6 bases). With 2 bases removed from V and 5 bases from J, the gap between germline ends came to 12 bases. From germline, CDR1 is MNHEY and CDR2 SVGAGI. This CDR3 has 14 amino acids. Here the CDR3 DNA reads TGTGCCAGCAGTTACGTCGGGACACAGGAGACCCAGTACTTC. Its protein is CASSYVGTQETQYF.

This clonotype has more than one count but fewer than ten. V usage is TRBV27 and J usage is TRBJ2-7, with 7 bases identical to TRBD1. From germline, CDR1 is MNHEY and CDR2 SMNVEV (reference sequence). With V trimmed by 6 bases and J by 6 bases, 11 bases remained unmatched. The CDR3 contains 14 residues. The CDR3 nucleotides are TGTGCCAGCAGCTTACAACCGACAGGGAGCGAGCAGTACTTC. Protein: CASSLQPTGSEQYF.

V gene TRBV12-3 or TRBV12-4 combines with J gene TRBJ1-1; 8 nucleotides agree with TRBD1. This CDR3 contains 14 residues. V was clipped by 6 bases and J by 6 bases; unmatched bases: 9. CDR3 sequence (DNA): TGTGCCAGCAGCTTGGGGGACAGGCTCCCTGAAGCTTTCTTT. This translates into CASSLGDRLPEAFF.

This clonotype appeared once. The chain has TRBV11-3 and TRBJ2-5; D unclear. This CDR3 is 15 amino acids long. Germline V CDR1 and CDR2: SGHNT, YENEEA. V gave up 1 base and J gave up 7 bases, with 16 bases separating them. The CDR3 sequence is CASSLGVSWAGTQYF. CDR3 DNA sequence: TGTGCCAGCAGCTTAGGTGTCAGTTGGGCCGGGACCCAGTACTTC.

This clonotype showed up just once. This rearrangement joins TRBV4-1 to TRBJ2-7; 8 bases line up with TRBD2. The germline CDR1 and CDR2 sequences are MGHRA and YSYEKL. The CDR3 spans 14 residues. J lost 5 bases, V lost 4 bases, and 7 bases had no gene match. The CDR3 here is CASSPLTSDHEQYF. Here the CDR3 DNA reads TGCGCCAGCAGCCCGTTGACTAGCGATCACGAGCAGTACTTC.

This clonotype was picked up a small number of times. V and J are TRBV9 and TRBJ1-1, with a tentative D call TRBD1 (6 bases). Trimming shortened V by 3 bases and J by 1 base, and 10 bases separated the two germline ends. CDR1 SGDLS and CDR2 YYNGEE come from the germline V gene. The CDR3 is made up of 14 amino acids. Written as DNA, the CDR3 is TGTGCCAGCAGCGCGGGACACCGGAACACTGAAGCTTTCTTT. Protein: CASSAGHRNTEAFF.

V gene TRBV2 combines with J gene TRBJ1-2, with unresolved D. This CDR3 is built from 15 residues. Germline V gives CDR1 SNHLY, CDR2 FYNNEI. V lost 9 bases and J lost 2, with 19 bases in between. The CDR3, as DNA: TGTGCCAGTTACGACCCGCGCCTGGGGAACTATGGCTACACCTTC. It encodes CASYDPRLGNYGYTF.

This clonotype was recorded at least ten times. The chain has TRBV2 and TRBJ2-1; no clear D gene. The CDR3 has 11 amino acids. Germline-derived CDR1 and CDR2 are SNHLY and FYNNEI. The V end was cut by 4 bases, the J end by 9 bases, with 7 bases between. CDR3 in DNA: TGTGCCAGCAGTGTAATCAGTGAGCAGTTCTTC. It translates to CASSVISEQFF.

This clonotype was found a few times. The chain joins TRBV20-1 to TRBJ1-3; D unresolved. The CDR3 sequence is 14 residues long. V gave up 0 bases and J gave up 3 bases, with 9 bases separating them. Germline V gene lookup returns CDR1 DFQATT and CDR2 SNEGSKA (reference sequence). CDR3 sequence (DNA): TGCAGTGCTAGAGATATTGAGGGTGGAAACACCATATATTTT. Its translation: CSARDIEGGNTIYF.

This clonotype has only a few counts. The rearrangement links TRBV27 to TRBJ2-2; TRBD1 matches at 10 bases. The V and J ends lost 4 bases and 5 bases, in that order; junction bases with no gene match: 13. The CDR3 has 18 residues. Per the germline V gene, CDR1 is MNHEY and CDR2 is SMNVEV (reference sequence). The CDR3 spells CASSSLTTGGARTGELFF. Here the CDR3 DNA reads TGTGCCAGCAGTTCCCTCACGACAGGGGGCGCAAGGACCGGGGAGCTGTTTTTT.

This rearrangement joins TRBV20-1 to TRBJ2-1; D unclear. The CDR3 loop spans 15 amino acids. The germline V and J ends were trimmed by 1 base and 2 bases, with 12 bases remaining between them. Germline assignment: CDR1 DFQATT and CDR2 SNEGSKA (reference sequence). The CDR3 nucleotides read TGCAGTGCTAGAGCGCCGGACGGTACCTACAATGAGCAGTTCTTC. It encodes CSARAPDGTYNEQFF.

This clonotype was seen a handful of times. This chain's CDR3 is CASSSGANPPKQYF. CDR3 nucleotide sequence: TGTGCCAGCAGTTCGGGAGCCAACCCTCCAAAGCAGTACTTC. The V gene is TRBV6-5, the J gene TRBJ2-7; the D gene is possibly TRBD2 (6 bases). This CDR3 is 14 amino acids long. Germline V CDR1 and CDR2: MNHEY, SVGAGI. Trimming stripped 4 bases from V and 8 bases from J, with 18 bases between.

This clonotype was counted a few times. The chain uses TRBV27 and TRBJ2-7, with a weak D call TRBD1 (6 bases). This CDR3 spans 18 amino acids. Trimming left V 4 bases short and J 2 bases short, with 24 bases between. CDR1 MNHEY and CDR2 SMNVEV come from the germline V gene (reference sequence). The CDR3: CASSSSRGSDVEAYEQYF. CDR3 nucleotide sequence: TGTGCCAGCAGTTCGTCCAGGGGCTCAGACGTAGAAGCCTACGAGCAGTACTTC.